A selection of T cell receptor beta chains follows, all from one sample in a study of cytomegalovirus exposure and HLA in healthy donors. Only in-frame clones appear in the TCRdb table, and some are missing; sequencing was by immunoSEQ multiplex PCR. This table has 150,000 to 200,000 clones, 70% to 80% appearing once. The sequenced material came from PBMCs. These receptors originate from a woman aged 40 to 50 in good health and CMV-seronegative. Each CDR3 is given with its conserved first and last residue. Each record gives: J gene, clone size, V gene, D gene, CDR3 DNA, CDR3 protein. A D gene is named only where the DNA matches it firmly. Only some rows state a clone size, as once, few, many or a class for expanded clones.

j_call: TRBJ2-2
clone_size: -
v_call: TRBV6-5
d_call: TRBD1
cdr3_nt: TGTGCCAGCAACAGGGGGGAGAACACCGGGGAGCTGTTTTTT
cdr3_aa: CASNRGENTGELFF

j_call: TRBJ2-7
clone_size: -
v_call: TRBV7-9
d_call: TRBD1
cdr3_nt: TGTGCCAGTAGCCGAGCCGGGACAGTGGCGGGCGAGCAGTACTTC
cdr3_aa: CASSRAGTVAGEQYF

j_call: TRBJ2-7
clone_size: -
v_call: TRBV4-1
d_call: TRBD1
cdr3_nt: TGCGCCAGCAGCCAAGACGGGCAGGGGGCGTTTCGGGAGCAGTACTTC
cdr3_aa: CASSQDGQGAFREQYF

j_call: TRBJ2-5
clone_size: -
v_call: TRBV14
d_call: -
cdr3_nt: TGTGCCAGCAGCCAAGAATTTCTAAAAGAAGCGACCCAGTACTTC
cdr3_aa: CASSQEFLKEATQYF

j_call: TRBJ2-7
clone_size: -
v_call: TRBV6-5
d_call: -
cdr3_nt: TGTGCCAGCAGTTACTCGGGGCCGACCGAGGCCTACGAGCAGTACTTC
cdr3_aa: CASSYSGPTEAYEQYF

j_call: TRBJ2-7
clone_size: -
v_call: TRBV5-8
d_call: -
cdr3_nt: TGTGCCAGCAGCTTCGCGGGGTACAACGAGCAGTACTTC
cdr3_aa: CASSFAGYNEQYF

j_call: TRBJ2-3
clone_size: -
v_call: TRBV7-2
d_call: TRBD2
cdr3_nt: TGTGCCAGCAGCAAACTAGCGGGGTTCACAGATACGCAGTATTTT
cdr3_aa: CASSKLAGFTDTQYF

j_call: TRBJ2-3
clone_size: -
v_call: TRBV7-6
d_call: -
cdr3_nt: TGTGCCAGCAGCCTCGACAGGTTAACAGATACGCAGTATTTT
cdr3_aa: CASSLDRLTDTQYF

j_call: TRBJ1-1
clone_size: -
v_call: TRBV27
d_call: -
cdr3_nt: TGTGCCAGCAGTTTATTAGGTGTGGACAGAATGAACACTGAAGCTTTCTTT
cdr3_aa: CASSLLGVDRMNTEAFF

j_call: TRBJ1-3
clone_size: -
v_call: TRBV7-9
d_call: -
cdr3_nt: TGTGCCAGCAGCCCCCGGGTCTCTCCCTCTGGAAACACCATATATTTT
cdr3_aa: CASSPRVSPSGNTIYF

j_call: TRBJ2-5
clone_size: once
v_call: TRBV2
d_call: TRBD2
cdr3_nt: TGTGCCAGCAATCAGCGGGGGGGTAAGGGGACCCAGTACTTC
cdr3_aa: CASNQRGGKGTQYF

j_call: TRBJ1-4
clone_size: -
v_call: TRBV6-1
d_call: TRBD1
cdr3_nt: TGTGCCAGCAGTGTGGGGGACAGCGCTAATGAAAAACTGTTTTTT
cdr3_aa: CASSVGDSANEKLFF

j_call: TRBJ1-5
clone_size: -
v_call: TRBV5-5
d_call: TRBD1
cdr3_nt: TGTGCCAGCAGACGGACAGGGGGTAATCAGCCCCAGCATTTT
cdr3_aa: CASRRTGGNQPQHF

j_call: TRBJ2-7
clone_size: -
v_call: TRBV5-1
d_call: TRBD1
cdr3_nt: TGCGCCAGCAGCTTGCCCAATACAGGGGAAAACCCCTACGAGCAGTACTTC
cdr3_aa: CASSLPNTGENPYEQYF

j_call: TRBJ1-1
clone_size: -
v_call: TRBV19
d_call: -
cdr3_nt: TGTGCCAGCCGACTGGCACCTAGTACTGAAGCTTTCTTT
cdr3_aa: CASRLAPSTEAFF

j_call: TRBJ2-7
clone_size: -
v_call: TRBV25-1
d_call: -
cdr3_nt: TGTGCCAGCATGGACAGACTCTACGAGCAGTACTTC
cdr3_aa: CASMDRLYEQYF

j_call: TRBJ2-2
clone_size: -
v_call: TRBV7-9
d_call: -
cdr3_nt: TGTGCCAGCAGCTACAGAAACACCGGGGAGCTGTTTTTT
cdr3_aa: CASSYRNTGELFF

j_call: TRBJ2-1
clone_size: -
v_call: TRBV11-3
d_call: TRBD2
cdr3_nt: TGTGCCAGCGGCCTAGGCGGGAGCTCCTACAATGAGCAGTTCTTC
cdr3_aa: CASGLGGSSYNEQFF

j_call: TRBJ1-5
clone_size: -
v_call: TRBV6-1
d_call: -
cdr3_nt: TGTGCCAGCAGTGACCTTGGGGAGGGGAAGAAGCCCCAGCATTTT
cdr3_aa: CASSDLGEGKKPQHF

j_call: TRBJ2-7
clone_size: -
v_call: TRBV9
d_call: TRBD2
cdr3_nt: TGTGCCAGCAGCGTAGCAGCGGGAGTTGACTACGAGCAGTACTTC
cdr3_aa: CASSVAAGVDYEQYF

j_call: TRBJ2-7
clone_size: -
v_call: TRBV5-4
d_call: -
cdr3_nt: TGTGCCAGCAGCTTGACCCCGGGCTTCAGGGATGAGCAGTACTTC
cdr3_aa: CASSLTPGFRDEQYF

j_call: TRBJ1-1
clone_size: -
v_call: TRBV28
d_call: -
cdr3_nt: TGTGCCAGCAGTTTCGGGAGGGTGAACACTGAAGCTTTCTTT
cdr3_aa: CASSFGRVNTEAFF

j_call: TRBJ2-2
clone_size: -
v_call: TRBV14
d_call: TRBD1
cdr3_nt: TGTGCCAGCAGCCAAGATCGGTACGCAGGGGGCAGGACCGGGGAGCTGTTTTTT
cdr3_aa: CASSQDRYAGGRTGELFF

j_call: TRBJ2-4
clone_size: -
v_call: TRBV11-1
d_call: TRBD2
cdr3_nt: TGTGCCAGCAGCTTAGCTCCTAGCGGGAGGAACATTCAGTACTTC
cdr3_aa: CASSLAPSGRNIQYF

j_call: TRBJ2-5
clone_size: -
v_call: TRBV11-2
d_call: -
cdr3_nt: TGTGCCAGCAGTCGGACTCCTATTGGAGAGACCCAGTACTTC
cdr3_aa: CASSRTPIGETQYF

j_call: TRBJ1-2
clone_size: -
v_call: TRBV9
d_call: TRBD1
cdr3_nt: TGTGCCAGCAGCGCCATGACAGGGAGTTGGGGCTACACCTTC
cdr3_aa: CASSAMTGSWGYTF

j_call: TRBJ1-5
clone_size: -
v_call: TRBV7-6
d_call: TRBD1
cdr3_nt: TGTGCCAGCAGCGCCCGGGACAGGGGGTCGGATCAGCCCCAGCATTTT
cdr3_aa: CASSARDRGSDQPQHF

j_call: TRBJ2-2
clone_size: -
v_call: TRBV30
d_call: TRBD1
cdr3_nt: TGTGCCTGGAGTCCACAGGGGCCGACTACGCGGGAGCTGTTTTTT
cdr3_aa: CAWSPQGPTTRELFF

j_call: TRBJ2-3
clone_size: -
v_call: TRBV7-7
d_call: -
cdr3_nt: TGTGCTAGCAGCTTAGGGTCGGGCACAGATACGCAGTATTTT
cdr3_aa: CASSLGSGTDTQYF

j_call: TRBJ1-4
clone_size: -
v_call: TRBV6-1
d_call: -
cdr3_nt: TGTGCCAGCACCCGGGGGTTTGACGAAAAACTGTTTTTT
cdr3_aa: CASTRGFDEKLFF

j_call: TRBJ2-1
clone_size: -
v_call: TRBV6-6
d_call: TRBD2
cdr3_nt: TGTGCCAGCAGTTTGACTAGCGGGAGGCCCTACAATGAGCAGTTCTTC
cdr3_aa: CASSLTSGRPYNEQFF

j_call: TRBJ2-1
clone_size: -
v_call: TRBV6-5
d_call: TRBD2
cdr3_nt: TGTGCCAGCAGTTACTCGTGGGGGGGGACCAACAATGAGCAGTTCTTC
cdr3_aa: CASSYSWGGTNNEQFF

j_call: TRBJ1-2
clone_size: -
v_call: TRBV5-6
d_call: -
cdr3_nt: TGTGCCAGCAGCTTCCCTAAGAGGTCTGGCTACACCTTC
cdr3_aa: CASSFPKRSGYTF

j_call: TRBJ1-5
clone_size: -
v_call: TRBV19
d_call: TRBD1
cdr3_nt: TGTCCTCAGGGTGACAGGGGTTTTTGCAATCAGCCCCAGCATTTT
cdr3_aa: CPQGDRGFCNQPQHF

j_call: TRBJ2-7
clone_size: -
v_call: TRBV5-6
d_call: -
cdr3_nt: TGTGCCAGCAGCTTGGAGTGGCGGGGGCGGAACGAGCAGTACTTC
cdr3_aa: CASSLEWRGRNEQYF

j_call: TRBJ1-4
clone_size: -
v_call: TRBV25-1
d_call: TRBD1
cdr3_nt: TGTGCCAGCAGCCGCGGGACAGGGACAGAAAAACTGTTTTTT
cdr3_aa: CASSRGTGTEKLFF

j_call: TRBJ2-2
clone_size: -
v_call: TRBV30
d_call: -
cdr3_nt: TGTGCCTGGAGGGGCCAGTCGAACACCGGGGAGCTGTTTTTT
cdr3_aa: CAWRGQSNTGELFF

j_call: TRBJ2-5
clone_size: -
v_call: TRBV5-1
d_call: -
cdr3_nt: TGCGCCAGCAGCTACGGACATCCAGGGGAGACCCAGTACTTC
cdr3_aa: CASSYGHPGETQYF

j_call: TRBJ1-3
clone_size: -
v_call: TRBV5-6
d_call: -
cdr3_nt: TGTGCCAGCAGCTTGGAAGGGGGATACTCTGGAAACACCATATATTTT
cdr3_aa: CASSLEGGYSGNTIYF